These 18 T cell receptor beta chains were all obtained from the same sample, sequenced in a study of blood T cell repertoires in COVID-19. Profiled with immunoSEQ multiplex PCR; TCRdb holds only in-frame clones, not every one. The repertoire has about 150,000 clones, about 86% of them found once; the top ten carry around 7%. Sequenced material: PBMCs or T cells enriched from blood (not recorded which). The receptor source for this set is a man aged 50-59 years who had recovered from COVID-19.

CDR3 sequence (DNA): TGTGCCAGCAGCTTATCGGGGAACACTGAAGCTTTCTTT. It yields the protein CASSLSGNTEAFF. V usage is TRBV11-2 and J usage is TRBJ1-1; D unclear. In germline, CDR1 is SGHAT, CDR2 FQNNGV. V was pared by 2 bases and J by 1 base, with 5 bases between. The CDR3 is 13 amino acids.

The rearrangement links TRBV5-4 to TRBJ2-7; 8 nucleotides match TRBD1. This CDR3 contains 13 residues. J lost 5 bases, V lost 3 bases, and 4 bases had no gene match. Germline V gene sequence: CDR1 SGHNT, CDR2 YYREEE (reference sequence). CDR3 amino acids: CASSWGQVNEQYF. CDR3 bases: TGTGCCAGCAGCTGGGGACAGGTCAACGAGCAGTACTTC.

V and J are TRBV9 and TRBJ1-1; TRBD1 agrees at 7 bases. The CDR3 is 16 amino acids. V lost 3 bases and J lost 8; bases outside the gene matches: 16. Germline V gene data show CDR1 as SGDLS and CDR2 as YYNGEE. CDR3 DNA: TGTGCCAGCAGCGCTAATCCGACAGGGTCGTGGGGGGAAGCTTTCTTT. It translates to CASSANPTGSWGEAFF.

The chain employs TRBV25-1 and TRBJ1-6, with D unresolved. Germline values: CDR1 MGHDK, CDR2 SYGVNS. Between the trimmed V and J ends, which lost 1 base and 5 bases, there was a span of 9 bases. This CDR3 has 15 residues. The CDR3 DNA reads TGTGCCAGCAGTGAATTGAGAGGGAATAATTCACCCCTCCACTTT. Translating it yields CASSELRGNNSPLHF.

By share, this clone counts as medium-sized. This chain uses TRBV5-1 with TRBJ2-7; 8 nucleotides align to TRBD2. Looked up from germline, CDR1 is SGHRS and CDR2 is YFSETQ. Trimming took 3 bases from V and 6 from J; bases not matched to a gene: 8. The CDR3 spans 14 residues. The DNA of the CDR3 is TGCGCCAGCAGCTCGGGAGGGGGTTATAGCGAGCAGTACTTC. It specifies CASSSGGGYSEQYF.

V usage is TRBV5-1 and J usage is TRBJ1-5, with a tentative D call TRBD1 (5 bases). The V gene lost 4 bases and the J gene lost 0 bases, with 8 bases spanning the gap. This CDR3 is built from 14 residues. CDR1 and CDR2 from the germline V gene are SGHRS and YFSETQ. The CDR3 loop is CASSATGSNQPQHF. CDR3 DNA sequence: TGCGCCAGCAGCGCAACAGGTAGCAATCAGCCCCAGCATTTT.

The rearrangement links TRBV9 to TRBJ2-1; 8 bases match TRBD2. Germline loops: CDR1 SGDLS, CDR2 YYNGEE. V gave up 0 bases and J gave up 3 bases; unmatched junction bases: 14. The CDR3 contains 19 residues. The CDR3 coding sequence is TGTGCCAGCAGCGTAGCTAGTGCGGCGGGGGGTCCTAGCTACAATGAGCAGTTCTTC. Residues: CASSVASAAGGPSYNEQFF.

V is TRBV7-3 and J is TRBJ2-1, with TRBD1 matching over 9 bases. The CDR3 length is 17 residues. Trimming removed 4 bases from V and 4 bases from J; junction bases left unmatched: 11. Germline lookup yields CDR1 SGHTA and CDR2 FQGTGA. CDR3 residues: CASSSDPGQGHYNEQFF. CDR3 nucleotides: TGTGCCAGCAGCTCAGACCCGGGACAGGGCCATTACAATGAGCAGTTCTTC.

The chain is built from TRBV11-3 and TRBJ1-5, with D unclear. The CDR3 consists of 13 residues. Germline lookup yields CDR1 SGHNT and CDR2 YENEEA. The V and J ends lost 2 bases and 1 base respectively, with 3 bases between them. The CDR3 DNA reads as TGTGCCAGCAGCTTACGGAGCAATCAGCCCCAGCATTTT. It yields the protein CASSLRSNQPQHF.

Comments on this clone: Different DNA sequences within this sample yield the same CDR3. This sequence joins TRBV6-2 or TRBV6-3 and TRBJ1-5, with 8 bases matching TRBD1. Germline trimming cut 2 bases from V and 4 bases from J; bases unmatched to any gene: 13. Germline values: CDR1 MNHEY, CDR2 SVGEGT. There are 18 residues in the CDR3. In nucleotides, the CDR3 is TGTGCCAGCAGTTACCGCCCCAGAACAGGGGGTCGGAATCAGCCCCAGCATTTT. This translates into CASSYRPRTGGRNQPQHF.

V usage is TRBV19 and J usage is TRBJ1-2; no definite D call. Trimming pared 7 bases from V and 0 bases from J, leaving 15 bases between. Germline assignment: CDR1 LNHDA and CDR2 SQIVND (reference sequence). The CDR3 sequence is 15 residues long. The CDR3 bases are TGTGCCAGTACCCGACCGGGGTCGGCTAACTATGGCTACACCTTC. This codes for CASTRPGSANYGYTF. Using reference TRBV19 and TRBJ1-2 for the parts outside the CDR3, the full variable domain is DGGITQSPKYLFRKEGQNVTLSCEQNLNHDAMYWYRQDPGQGLRLIYYSQIVNDFQKGDIAEGYSVSREKKESFPLTVTSAQKNPTAFYLCASTRPGSANYGYTFGSGTRLTVV.

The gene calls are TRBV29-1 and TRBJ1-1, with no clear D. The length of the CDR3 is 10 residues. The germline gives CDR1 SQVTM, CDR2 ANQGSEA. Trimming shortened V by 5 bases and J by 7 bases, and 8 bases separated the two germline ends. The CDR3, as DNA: TGCAGCGTTCGGGTACTTGAAGCTTTCTTT. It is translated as CSVRVLEAFF. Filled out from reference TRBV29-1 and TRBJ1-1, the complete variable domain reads SAVISQKPSRDICQRGTSLTIQCQVDSQVTMMFWYRQQPGQSLTLIATANQGSEATYESGFVIDKFPISRPNLTFSTLTVSNMSPEDSSIYLCSVRVLEAFFGQGTRLTVV.

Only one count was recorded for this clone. The CDR3 here is CASTPTSGSYNEQFF. CDR3 nucleotide sequence: TGTGCCAGCACCCCGACTAGCGGGTCCTACAATGAGCAGTTCTTC. The chain joins TRBV6-2 or TRBV6-3 to TRBJ2-1; 10 bases fit TRBD2. Germline CDR1 is MNHEY and CDR2 is SVGEGT. Losses at the gene ends were 7 bases for V and 1 base for J; bases not matched to a gene: 4. CDR3 size: 15 residues.

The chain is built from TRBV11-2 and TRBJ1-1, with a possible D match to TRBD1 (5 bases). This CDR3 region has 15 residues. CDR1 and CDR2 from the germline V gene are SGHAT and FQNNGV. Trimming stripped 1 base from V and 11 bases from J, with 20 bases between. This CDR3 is CASSLALGQGGGAFF. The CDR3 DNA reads TGTGCCAGCAGCTTAGCCCTTGGCCAGGGAGGTGGGGCTTTCTTT.

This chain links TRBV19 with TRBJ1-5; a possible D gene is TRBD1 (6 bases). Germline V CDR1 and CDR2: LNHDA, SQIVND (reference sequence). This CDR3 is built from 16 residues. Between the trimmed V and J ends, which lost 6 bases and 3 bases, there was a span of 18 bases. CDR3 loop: CASSPRGTIYNQPQHF. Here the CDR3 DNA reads TGTGCCAGTAGCCCCAGGGGAACGATTTACAATCAGCCCCAGCATTTT.

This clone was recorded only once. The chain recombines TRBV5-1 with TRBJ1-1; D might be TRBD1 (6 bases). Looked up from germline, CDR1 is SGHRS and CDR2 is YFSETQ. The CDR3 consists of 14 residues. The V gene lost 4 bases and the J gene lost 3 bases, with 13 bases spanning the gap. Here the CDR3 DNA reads TGCGCCAGCAGCCGCCTCAGGGGTGACACTGAAGCTTTCTTT. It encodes CASSRLRGDTEAFF. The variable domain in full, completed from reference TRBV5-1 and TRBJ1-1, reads KAGVTQTPRYLIKTRGQQVTLSCSPISGHRSVSWYQQTPGQGLQFLFEYFSETQRNKGNFPGRFSGRQFSNSRSEMNVSTLELGDSALYLCASSRLRGDTEAFFGQGTRLTVV.

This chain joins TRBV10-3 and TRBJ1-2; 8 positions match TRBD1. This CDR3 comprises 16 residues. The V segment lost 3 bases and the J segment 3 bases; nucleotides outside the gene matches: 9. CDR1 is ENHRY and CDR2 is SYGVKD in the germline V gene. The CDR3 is CAISDGPGGKDYGYTF. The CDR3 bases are TGTGCCATCAGTGATGGGCCAGGGGGCAAGGACTATGGCTACACCTTC.

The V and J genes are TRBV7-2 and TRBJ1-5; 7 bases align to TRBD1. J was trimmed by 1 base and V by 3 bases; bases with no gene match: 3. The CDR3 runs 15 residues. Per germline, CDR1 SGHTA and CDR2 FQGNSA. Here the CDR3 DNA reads TGTGCCAGCAGCTTGGGACAGAGCAGCAATCAGCCCCAGCATTTT. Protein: CASSLGQSSNQPQHF.